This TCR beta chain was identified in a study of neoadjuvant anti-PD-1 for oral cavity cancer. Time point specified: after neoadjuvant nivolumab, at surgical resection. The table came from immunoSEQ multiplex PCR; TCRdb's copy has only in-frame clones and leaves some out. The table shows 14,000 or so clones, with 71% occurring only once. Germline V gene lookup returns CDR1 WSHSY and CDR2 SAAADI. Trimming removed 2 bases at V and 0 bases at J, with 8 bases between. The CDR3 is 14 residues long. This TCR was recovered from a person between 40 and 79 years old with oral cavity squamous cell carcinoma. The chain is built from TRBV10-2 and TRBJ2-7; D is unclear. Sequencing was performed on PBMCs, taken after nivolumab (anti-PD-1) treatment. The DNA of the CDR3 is TGCGCCAGCAGTGAGGAGACCAGCTCCTACGAGCAGTACTTC. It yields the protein CASSEETSSYEQYF.